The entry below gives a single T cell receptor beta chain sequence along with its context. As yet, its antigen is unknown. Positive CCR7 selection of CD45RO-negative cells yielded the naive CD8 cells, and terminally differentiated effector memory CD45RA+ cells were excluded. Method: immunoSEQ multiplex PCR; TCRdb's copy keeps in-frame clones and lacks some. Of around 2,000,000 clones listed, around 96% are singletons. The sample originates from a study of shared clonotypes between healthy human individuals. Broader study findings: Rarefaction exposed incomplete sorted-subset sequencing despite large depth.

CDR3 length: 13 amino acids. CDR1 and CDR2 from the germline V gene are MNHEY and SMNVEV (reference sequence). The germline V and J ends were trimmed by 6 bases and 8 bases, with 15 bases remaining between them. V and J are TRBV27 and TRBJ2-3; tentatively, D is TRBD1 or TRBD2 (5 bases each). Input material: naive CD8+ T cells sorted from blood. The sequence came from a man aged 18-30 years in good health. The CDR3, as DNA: TGTGCCAGCAGAAATTCCCGGGACCCTACGCAGTATTTT. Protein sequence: CASRNSRDPTQYF.